This T cell receptor (beta chain) is drawn from a study of T-cell memory formation after mild COVID-19. In the study overall: The two donors had largely donor-specific TCR clusters.

The V end was cut by 0 bases, the J end by 2 bases, with 3 bases between. CDR1 and CDR2 from the germline V gene are SGHRS and YFSETQ. CDR3 length: 14 amino acids. Findings and limits, study-wide: Chiefly within CM and EM were the contracting CD4+ clones; CD8+ ones were within EMRA. Proof of SARS-CoV-2 specificity was absent for the second-wave clones that crested on day 37.

Details on this clonotype: What it binds is unknown.

TCRdb fed the 5' RACE reads into MiXCR, producing one record per CDR3 protein. The table includes more than 300,000 distinct CDR3 sequences, 13% to 15% detected once. This receptor was identified in a man younger than 35 who had mild COVID-19 (a few samples of this study predate the infection). Cell type and time point are not known. The chain combines TRBV5-1 with TRBJ2-6; D unresolved. The sequenced material came from PBMCs or a T cell subset sorted from them (not recorded which). CDR3 protein: CASSLEAGANVLTF. In nucleotides, the CDR3 is TGCGCCAGCAGCTTGGAAGCTGGGGCCAACGTCCTGACTTTC.